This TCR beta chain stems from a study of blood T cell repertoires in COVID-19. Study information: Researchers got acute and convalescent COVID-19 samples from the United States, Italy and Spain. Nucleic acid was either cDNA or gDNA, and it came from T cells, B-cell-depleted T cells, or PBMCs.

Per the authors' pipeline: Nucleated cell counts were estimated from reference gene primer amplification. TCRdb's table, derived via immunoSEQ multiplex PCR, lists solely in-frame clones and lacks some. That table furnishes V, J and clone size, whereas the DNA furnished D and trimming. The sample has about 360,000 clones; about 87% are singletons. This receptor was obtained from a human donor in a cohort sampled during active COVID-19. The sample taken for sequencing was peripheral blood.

The CDR3 protein is CASSKVRLTGGTSYEQYF. The DNA of the CDR3 is TGTGCCAGCAGCAAAGTCAGGTTGACGGGGGGGACCTCCTACGAGCAGTACTTC. The rearrangement links TRBV21-1 to TRBJ2-7; whether TRBD2, the table's D call, matches the DNA was not checked. TRBV21-1 is a pseudogene locus. This CDR3 has 18 residues.